The T cell receptor (beta chain) described here comes from a study of shared clonotypes between healthy human individuals. The data were produced by immunoSEQ multiplex PCR, yet TCRdb's version contains in-frame clones alone and is incomplete. The sample records about 2.4 million clones, 85% to 95% being singletons. After removal of 4 bases from V and 6 bases from J, the junction contained 12 bases not matched to a gene. The CDR3 spans 16 residues. Looked up from germline, CDR1 is SGHVS and CDR2 is FQNEAQ. The sample taken for sequencing was naive CD4+ T cells sorted from blood. The subset: CD45RA+ positively selected. The clonotype was recovered from a young man in good health. The V call is TRBV7-8, the J call TRBJ2-1; 7 nucleotides match TRBD2. CDR3 protein: CASSSPLGLQSNEQFF. CDR3 sequence (DNA): TGTGCCAGCAGCTCCCCGCTGGGACTACAAAGCAATGAGCAGTTCTTC.